This TCR beta chain was observed in a study of T cell repertoires in cytomegalovirus infection. For the study at large: HLA-C-restricted CMV epitopes, recently identified, and well-studied HLA-B-restricted ones were used by the study. Signatures in public TCR beta sequences pointed to both CMV infection and matching HLA type.

Study-level findings and limits: The ex vivo response was dominated by HLA-C-restricted CMV-specific TCR beta clonotypes. Public TCR beta family frequency separated CMV-and-HLA carriers, including in an independent cohort.

TCRdb reprocessed the reads via MiXCR and lists one record per CDR3 protein. The table lists about 480,000 distinct CDR3 sequences, 30% to 40% of them singletons, with under 20% in the top ten. With V trimmed by 4 bases and J by 5 bases, 12 bases remained unmatched. Germline CDR1 and CDR2: SGHRS and YFSETQ. The CDR3 is made up of 16 amino acids. Points on this clonotype: Its antigen remains unknown.

The sequence was obtained from a human donor in good health (CMV status not recorded). Some clones in this sample may be carry-over from other donors' samples. The rearrangement links TRBV5-1 to TRBJ1-5, with 7 bases aligning to TRBD1. Sequenced here: cultured PBMCs, sampled from culture after CMV antigen stimulation. The CDR3 coding sequence is TGCGCCAGCAGCCGGCACCCTGGACAGGAATATCAGCCCCAGCATTTT. Its protein product is CASSRHPGQEYQPQHF.